The 17 T cell receptor beta chains presented below share a single source sample, sequenced in a study of cytomegalovirus exposure and HLA in healthy donors. Primers for the PCR totalled 60 Vbeta and 13 Jbeta. Using immunoSEQ multiplex PCR, the repertoire was profiled, and TCRdb retains in-frame clones only, with some absent. In the table there are under 200,000 clones, approximately 70% of which are singletons. The sample comprised PBMCs. These receptors all stem from a woman aged 30 to 39 in good health and CMV-seronegative.

V is TRBV15 and J is TRBJ1-3, with D hard to call. CDR3 length: 16 amino acids. In germline, CDR1 is LNHNV, CDR2 YYDKDF (reference sequence). Trimming stripped 1 base from V and 2 bases from J, with 12 bases between. CDR3 in DNA: TGTGCCACCAGCAGAGCTCTGAGGTTCACTGGAAACACCATATATTTT. Its protein product is CATSRALRFTGNTIYF.

This chain links TRBV7-7 with TRBJ2-7; D is unresolved. V was pared by 6 bases and J by 4 bases, with 13 bases between. The CDR3 is 13 amino acids. Germline V gene sequence: CDR1 SSHAT, CDR2 FNYEAQ (reference sequence). The CDR3: CASSSAAGYEQYF. The CDR3 nucleotides read TGTGCCAGCAGTTCCGCTGCCGGTTACGAGCAGTACTTC. Combining the CDR3 with reference TRBV7-7 and TRBJ2-7 gives the whole variable domain GAGVSQSPRYKVTKRGQDVTLRCDPISSHATLYWYQQALGQGPEFLTYFNYEAQPDKSGLPSDRFSAERPEGSISTLTIQRTEQRDSAMYRCASSSAAGYEQYFGPGTRLTVT.

V is TRBV15 and J is TRBJ2-5, with a possible D match to TRBD1 (6 bases). V was clipped by 0 bases and J by 7 bases, with 12 bases between them. Germline V lookup: CDR1 LNHNV, CDR2 YYDKDF (reference sequence). The CDR3 length is 14 residues. In nucleotides, the CDR3 is TGTGCCACCAGCAGAGACAGGGGATCGTGGACCCAGTACTTC. Amino acid sequence: CATSRDRGSWTQYF.

The rearrangement joins TRBV5-5 to TRBJ1-1; D is unclear. V was shortened by 0 bases and J by 1 base, with 13 bases between the two germline ends. CDR3 length: 16 residues. The germline CDR1 and CDR2 sequences are SGHKS and YYEKEE (reference sequence). The CDR3 reads CASSLGPRHTNTEAFF. The DNA of the CDR3 is TGTGCCAGCAGCTTGGGTCCCAGACACACGAACACTGAAGCTTTCTTT.

The V and J genes are TRBV7-9 and TRBJ2-2, with D unresolved. Trimming shortened V by 2 bases and J by 4 bases, and 8 bases separated the two germline ends. The CDR3 spans 14 residues. The germline gives CDR1 SEHNR, CDR2 FQNEAQ (reference sequence). This chain's CDR3 is CASSLTHSTGELFF. The DNA of the CDR3 is TGTGCCAGCAGCTTAACACATTCCACCGGGGAGCTGTTTTTT.

V usage is TRBV6-5 and J usage is TRBJ2-3; 7 nucleotides match TRBD1. Germline trimming cut 6 bases from V and 4 bases from J; bases unmatched to any gene: 4. The CDR3 is 13 amino acids. Germline V CDR1 and CDR2: MNHEY, SVGAGI. In nucleotides, the CDR3 is TGTGCCAGCAGATTACAGGGGCCAGATACGCAGTATTTT. Translating gives CASRLQGPDTQYF.

The count of this clone is one. V gene TRBV19 combines with J gene TRBJ2-7; 7 bases fit TRBD2. With V trimmed by 4 bases and J by 2 bases, 2 bases remained unmatched. CDR3 length: 13 residues. Germline V lookup: CDR1 LNHDA, CDR2 SQIVND (reference sequence). The CDR3 DNA sequence: TGTGCCAGTAGTAGGGACTACCCCTACGAGCAGTACTTC. Protein sequence: CASSRDYPYEQYF.

This chain links TRBV9 with TRBJ1-3; D uncertain. The CDR3 spans 15 residues. The ends were cut back, 4 bases at V and 3 bases at J, with 14 bases in the middle. Germline V gives CDR1 SGDLS, CDR2 YYNGEE. The DNA of the CDR3 is TGTGCCAGCAGCCCCCATCATGGGAGTGGAAACACCATATATTTT. It encodes CASSPHHGSGNTIYF.

In the case of this clone: At one of its ends the junction is not consistent with the germline gene, which may arise from a read error. This chain links TRBV2 with TRBJ1-6, with TRBD1 identical over 8 bases. Per the germline V gene, CDR1 is SNHLY and CDR2 is FYNNEI. The CDR3 runs to 15 residues. CDR3 DNA sequence: TGTGCCAACAGTCCTACGGACAGGGTTAATTCACCCCTCCACTTT. Translated: CANSPTDRVNSPLHF.

This clone showed up just a few times. This sequence joins TRBV11-2 and TRBJ2-7, with D possibly TRBD1 on 5 matching bases. The V end was cut by 2 bases, the J end by 4 bases, with 12 bases between. CDR1 and CDR2 (germline): SGHAT, FQNNGV. This CDR3 is built from 14 residues. Here the CDR3 reads CASSLIRELYEQYF. In DNA, the CDR3 is TGTGCCAGCAGCTTAATCAGGGAACTTTACGAGCAGTACTTC.

The V gene is TRBV13, the J gene TRBJ1-1; D is unclear. The CDR3 has 15 residues. From germline, CDR1 is PRHDT and CDR2 FYEKMQ (reference sequence). Trimming pared 5 bases from V and 0 bases from J, leaving 13 bases between. The chain's CDR3 is CASSLASRLNTEAFF. CDR3 nucleotides: TGTGCCAGCAGCCTCGCGTCGAGATTGAACACTGAAGCTTTCTTT.

The chain combines TRBV19 with TRBJ1-1; TRBD1 matches at 8 bases. This CDR3 region has 13 residues. CDR1 is LNHDA and CDR2 is SQIVND in the germline V gene (reference sequence). The J segment lost 4 bases and the V segment lost 4 bases, leaving 2 bases of the junction unmatched. Here the CDR3 reads CASSTGGFTEAFF. The CDR3 region has the DNA TGTGCCAGTAGTACAGGGGGCTTCACTGAAGCTTTCTTT.

V and J are TRBV4-3 and TRBJ2-1, with 7 bases identical to TRBD2. Germline-derived CDR1 and CDR2 are LGHNA and YSLEER. There are 14 residues in the CDR3. J lost 9 bases, V lost 1 base, and 6 bases had no gene match. The CDR3 nucleotides are TGCGCCAGCAGCCAAGCGGGGGGTAACACTGAGCAGTTCTTC. Residues: CASSQAGGNTEQFF.

The V and J genes are TRBV6-5 and TRBJ2-5; 7 positions agree with TRBD2. Trimming removed 5 bases from V and 1 base from J; junction bases left unmatched: 4. The CDR3 runs 14 residues. The germline V gene encodes CDR1 MNHEY and CDR2 SVGAGI. The CDR3 DNA follows: TGTGCCAGCAGTACGGCGGGAGTCCAAGAGACCCAGTACTTC. Its translation is CASSTAGVQETQYF.

The chain links TRBV11-2 to TRBJ1-2; D gene unclear. CDR1 is SGHAT, CDR2 FQNNGV, per germline. The V and J ends lost 0 bases and 8 bases respectively, with 13 bases between them. The CDR3 is 14 amino acids. CDR3 in amino acids: CASSLDLGGPGYTF. CDR3 bases: TGTGCCAGCAGCTTAGATTTAGGCGGTCCAGGCTACACCTTC.

This clone was detected once. The V gene is TRBV15, the J gene TRBJ2-4, with 7 bases that match TRBD1. The CDR3 spans 17 residues. Germline V lookup: CDR1 LNHNV, CDR2 YYDKDF (reference sequence). Unmatched junction bases numbered 11, after V lost 3 bases and J lost 3 bases. The CDR3 DNA is TGTGCCACCAGCAGTCCACAGGGGACGTCGGGCAAAAACATTCAGTACTTC. It yields the protein CATSSPQGTSGKNIQYF.

This clone was seen a few times. J is TRBJ2-7 and V is TRBV2, with 7 bases aligning to TRBD2. Per germline, CDR1 SNHLY and CDR2 FYNNEI. The CDR3 loop spans 11 amino acids. V lost 9 bases and J lost 6; bases outside the gene matches: 5. Here the CDR3 reads CASRLAFEQYF. The CDR3 DNA reads TGTGCCAGTAGACTAGCTTTCGAGCAGTACTTC.